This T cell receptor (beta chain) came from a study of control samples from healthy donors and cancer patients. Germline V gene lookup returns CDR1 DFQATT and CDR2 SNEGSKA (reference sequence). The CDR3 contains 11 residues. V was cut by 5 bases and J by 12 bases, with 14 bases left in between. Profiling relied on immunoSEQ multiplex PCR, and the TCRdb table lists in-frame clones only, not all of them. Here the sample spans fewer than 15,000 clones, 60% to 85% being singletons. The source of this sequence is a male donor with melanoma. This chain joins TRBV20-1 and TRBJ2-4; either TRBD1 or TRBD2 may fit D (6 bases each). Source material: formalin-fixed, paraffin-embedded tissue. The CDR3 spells CSAGLGGGQYF. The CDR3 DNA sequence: TGCAGTGCTGGCCTTGGAGGGGGTCAGTACTTC.